One T cell receptor beta chain is described in this entry. Data came from immunoSEQ multiplex PCR; TCRdb stores just in-frame clones and leaves some out. The sample records 450,000 to 550,000 clones, roughly 78% being singletons. The sample is drawn from a study of shared clonotypes between healthy human individuals. The donors were all Caucasian adults (living in Nashville, Tennessee). Looked up from germline, CDR1 is SGHNT and CDR2 is YENEEA. This CDR3 spans 14 amino acids. Trimming cost V 5 bases and J 3 bases, with 12 bases left between them. This clonotype was sampled from a woman between 40 and 55 years old in good health. Some clones in this sample may be carry-over from other donors' samples. The gene calls are TRBV11-3 and TRBJ2-3; tentative D call: TRBD2 (6 bases). Sequenced sample: PBMCs. The CDR3 sequence is CASSPRDETDTQYF. The DNA of the CDR3 is TGTGCCAGCAGCCCGCGGGACGAAACAGATACGCAGTATTTT.